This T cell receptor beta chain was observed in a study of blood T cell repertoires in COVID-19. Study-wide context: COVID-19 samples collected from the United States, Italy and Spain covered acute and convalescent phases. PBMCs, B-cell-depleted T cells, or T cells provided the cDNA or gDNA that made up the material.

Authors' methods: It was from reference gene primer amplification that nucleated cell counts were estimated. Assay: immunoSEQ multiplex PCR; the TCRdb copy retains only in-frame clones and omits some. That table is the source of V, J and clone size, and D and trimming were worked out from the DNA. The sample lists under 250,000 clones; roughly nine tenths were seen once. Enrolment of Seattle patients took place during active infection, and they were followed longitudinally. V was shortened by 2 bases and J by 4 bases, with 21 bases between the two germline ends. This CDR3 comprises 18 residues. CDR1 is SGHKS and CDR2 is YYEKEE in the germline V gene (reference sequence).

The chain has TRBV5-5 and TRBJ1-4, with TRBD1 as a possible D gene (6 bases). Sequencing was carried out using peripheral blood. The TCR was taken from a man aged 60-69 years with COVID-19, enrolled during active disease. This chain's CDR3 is CASSFHYRDTGINEKLFF. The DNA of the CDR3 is TGTGCCAGCAGCTTTCACTACCGGGACACTGGAATTAATGAAAAACTGTTTTTT.